The next 8 T cell receptor beta chains were all read from a single sample in a study of blood T cells in healthy people across ages. A second about 7 to 11 cycle PCR used barcoded and J-beta primers. MiXCR, applied by TCRdb to the 5' RACE reads, yields one record per CDR3 protein. The sample shows some 1.4 million distinct CDR3 sequences, 42% of them seen only once. Sequenced material: blood. These receptors were collected from a woman in her late teens or twenties in good health.

This clonotype has more than one count but fewer than ten. This chain uses TRBV4-1 with TRBJ1-5, with D possibly being TRBD1 (6 bases). This CDR3 spans 16 amino acids. Trimming pared 1 base from V and 6 bases from J, leaving 16 bases between. Germline assignment: CDR1 MGHRA and CDR2 YSYEKL. For the CDR3, the DNA is TGCGCCAGCAGCCAAGCGCTCTTGGGGGGCTCTCAGCCCCAGCATTTT. Amino acid sequence: CASSQALLGGSQPQHF.

The chain recombines TRBV2 with TRBJ2-1, with D tentatively TRBD2 (5 bases). V lost 4 bases and J 8 bases, leaving 15 bases between the germline ends. Germline V gene lookup returns CDR1 SNHLY and CDR2 FYNNEI. The CDR3 is 14 residues long. DNA for the CDR3: TGTGCCAGCAGTGTGGTGGGGAGCAATGATGAGCAGTTCTTC. It is translated as CASSVVGSNDEQFF. The whole variable domain, remainder taken from reference TRBV2 and TRBJ2-1, is EPEVTQTPSHQVTQMGQEVILRCVPISNHLYFYWYRQILGQKVEFLVSFYNNEISEKSEIFDDQFSVERPDGSNFTLKIRSTKLEDSAMYFCASSVVGSNDEQFFGPGTRLTVL.

This clonotype was detected once. This chain uses TRBV20-1 with TRBJ1-3, with 10 positions matching TRBD1. CDR3 size: 15 residues. Germline V CDR1 and CDR2: DFQATT, SNEGSKA (reference sequence). J was trimmed by 4 bases and V by 4 bases; bases with no gene match: 7. The CDR3 DNA follows: TGCAGTGCTACCGCGGGACAGGGGAACGGAAACACCATATATTTT. It yields the protein CSATAGQGNGNTIYF.

This chain links TRBV20-1 with TRBJ1-2; D unresolved. Per the germline V gene, CDR1 is DFQATT and CDR2 is SNEGSKA (reference sequence). The CDR3 runs 14 residues. The V end was cut by 0 bases, the J end by 7 bases, with 15 bases between. CDR3 DNA: TGCAGTGCTAGAGATCCCCAAGGCCTAGGTGGCTACACCTTC. Its translation is CSARDPQGLGGYTF.

Comment on this clonotype: Since a much larger clone is just one base distant, this may be a read error. This chain links TRBV4-1 with TRBJ2-3, with 12 bases matching TRBD2. V lost 1 base, J lost 6 bases, and 5 bases stayed unmatched. Germline CDR1 MGHRA, CDR2 YSYEKL. The CDR3 totals 16 residues. Here the CDR3 DNA reads TGCGCCAGCAGCCAAGGGGCTAGCGGGAGGGTTGATACGCAGTATTTT. Its protein product is CASSQGASGRVDTQYF.

This rearrangement joins TRBV11-2 to TRBJ2-5; 9 bases map to TRBD2. The germline V gene has CDR1 SGHAT and CDR2 FQNNGV. The CDR3 totals 16 residues. V gave up 3 bases and J gave up 1 base; unmatched junction bases: 6. CDR3 nucleotide sequence: TGTGCCAGCAGCTTTGGATCTAGCGGGGTCCAAGAGACCCAGTACTTC. Its protein product is CASSFGSSGVQETQYF. The full variable domain, completed using reference TRBV11-2 and TRBJ2-5, is EAGVAQSPRYKIIEKRQSVAFWCNPISGHATLYWYQQILGQGPKLLIQFQNNGVVDDSQLPKDRFSAERLKGVDSTLKIQPAKLEDSAVYLCASSFGSSGVQETQYFGPGTRLLVL.

This clonotype showed up many times. The J gene is TRBJ2-7, the V gene TRBV10-3; TRBD2 is a possible D gene (6 bases). Germline V gives CDR1 ENHRY, CDR2 SYGVKD. Deletions cut 5 bases from V and 2 bases from J, with 13 bases between. The CDR3 totals 14 residues. In DNA form, the CDR3 reads TGTGCCATCAGTAAAGGGGACTCAGCCTACGAGCAGTACTTC. Protein: CAISKGDSAYEQYF.

The V call is TRBV6-5, the J call TRBJ2-1; TRBD2 matches at 9 bases. Germline V lookup: CDR1 MNHEY, CDR2 SVGAGI. The CDR3 runs to 17 residues. V was clipped by 1 base and J by 7 bases; unmatched bases: 11. The CDR3 sequence: CASSYFSGTSFSNEQFF. As DNA, the CDR3 is TGTGCCAGCAGTTACTTTTCCGGGACTAGCTTCTCTAATGAGCAGTTCTTC.